These 29 T cell receptor beta chains share one sample of origin, sequenced in a study of regulatory T cells in long-lasting Graves disease. Time point of the sample: newly diagnosed GD, antithyroid drugs for less than 3 months. With RNA extracted from PBMCs as input, the TCR library was made. Sequencing libraries for TCR beta were prepared with iRepertoire HTBI primers and Arm-PCR of CDR3 regions. MiXCR was run by TCRdb on the multiplex PCR reads, yielding one entry per CDR3 protein. The sample has 410,000 or so distinct CDR3 sequences, 14% to 15% seen once. These same data were also listed under a study on T cells in Graves' hyperthyroidism and ophthalmopathy.

This material consisted of peripheral blood mononuclear cells (PBMCs), taken at new diagnosis, from a patient treated with antithyroid drugs. The receptors were sampled from a woman aged 25-40 years with Graves disease.

In the case of this clonotype: This may stem from a read error, because a much larger clone lies one nucleotide away. CDR3: CASSPGDRRTEKLFF. CDR3 nucleotides: TGCGCCAGCAGCCCCGGGGACAGGCGAACTGAAAAACTGTTTTTT. The chain links TRBV4-1 to TRBJ1-4, with 8 bases aligning to TRBD1. Germline loops: CDR1 MGHRA, CDR2 YSYEKL. Trimming took 4 bases from V and 7 from J; bases not matched to a gene: 8. This CDR3 is built from 15 residues.

This clonotype has a handful of counts. The chain joins TRBV10-1 to TRBJ2-2; possibly TRBD1 for D (8 bases). Per germline, CDR1 WNHNN and CDR2 SYGVQD (reference sequence). The V end lost 8 bases, the J end lost 4 bases, and 14 bases lay between the germline ends. The length of the CDR3 is 14 residues. CDR3 in DNA: TGCGCCAGCGGGAGGGACAGGAGCACCGGGGAGCTGTTTTTT. Translating it yields CASGRDRSTGELFF.

At least ten counts were recorded for this clonotype. The gene calls are TRBV11-2 and TRBJ2-2; the D call may be TRBD1 or TRBD2 (6 bases each). Germline V gives CDR1 SGHAT, CDR2 FQNNGV. The CDR3 extends over 15 amino acids. The V gene lost 5 bases and the J gene lost 4 bases, with 14 bases spanning the gap. This chain's CDR3 is CASSEGGSGTGELFF. The CDR3 DNA sequence: TGTGCCAGCAGCGAGGGGGGATCGGGCACCGGGGAGCTGTTTTTT.

In regard to this clonotype: This may come from a read error, since a much larger clone is one base off. The rearrangement links TRBV11-2 to TRBJ2-2, with no clear D. The CDR3 totals 13 residues. V was trimmed by 5 bases and J by 2 bases, leaving 6 bases between them. CDR1 and CDR2 (germline): SGHAT, FQNNGV. CDR3 in DNA: TGTGCCAGCAGCCGCCATAACACCGGGGAGCTGTTTTTT. Amino acids: CASSRHNTGELFF.

Worth noting for this clonotype: Germline is not matched at one junction end, which may reflect a read error. The V call is TRBV27, the J call TRBJ1-2; the match to TRBD1 covers 8 bases. The CDR3 loop spans 16 amino acids. Germline CDR1 reads MNHEY; CDR2 reads SMNVEV (reference sequence). The CDR3: CASSSWGQAALYGCTF. For the CDR3, the DNA is TGTGCCAGCAGTTCCTGGGGACAGGCGGCCCTCTATGGCTGCACCTTC.

Only a few counts were recorded for this clonotype. The gene calls are TRBV24-1 and TRBJ2-4; D unclear. Per germline, CDR1 KGHDR and CDR2 SFDVKD. V gave up 3 bases and J gave up 1 base, with 12 bases separating them. The length of the CDR3 is 16 residues. The CDR3 DNA follows: TGTGCCACCAGTGATGGCGGCAGAAGGGCCAAAAACATTCAGTACTTC. It translates to CATSDGGRRAKNIQYF.

This rearrangement joins TRBV14 to TRBJ2-7, with D unclear. This CDR3 region has 11 residues. Germline V gene lookup returns CDR1 SGHDN and CDR2 FVKESK. Trimming shortened V by 3 bases and J by 3 bases, and 3 bases separated the two germline ends. The CDR3 loop reads CASSQFYEQYF. In DNA form, the CDR3 reads TGTGCCAGCAGCCAGTTCTACGAGCAGTACTTC. The entire variable domain, with the rest obtained from reference TRBV14 and TRBJ2-7, is as follows: EAGVTQFPSHSVIEKGQTVTLRCDPISGHDNLYWYRRVMGKEIKFLLHFVKESKQDESGMPNNRFLAERTGGTYSTLKVQPAELEDSGVYFCASSQFYEQYFGPGTRLTVT.

The chain recombines TRBV12-3 or TRBV12-4 with TRBJ2-3; no clear D. The CDR3 is made up of 12 amino acids. Between the trimmed V and J ends, which lost 8 bases and 4 bases, there was a span of 10 bases. The CDR3 DNA is TGTGCCAGCCGGTGGCGTTCAGATACGCAGTATTTT. Translated, it gives CASRWRSDTQYF.

This clonotype was seen at least ten times. V is TRBV2 and J is TRBJ2-7, with 7 nucleotides matching TRBD2. Trimming removed 6 bases from V and 2 bases from J; junction bases left unmatched: 10. CDR1 is SNHLY, CDR2 FYNNEI, per germline. The CDR3 sequence is 15 residues long. CDR3 nucleotide sequence: TGTGCCAGCAGCCCAATCAGCGGGAATCCCTACGAGCAGTACTTC. Amino acids: CASSPISGNPYEQYF.

Regarding this clonotype: A much larger clone differs from this one at a single base, so this may be a read error. The CDR3 coding sequence is TGTGCCAGCAGTCCGGGGCGGTTATATAGCAATCAGCCCCAGTATTTT. Translating gives CASSPGRLYSNQPQYF. This chain connects TRBV27 to TRBJ1-5; D may be TRBD1 or TRBD2 (5 bases each). The J call may not be correct, given that the DNA end is closer to TRBJ2-3. The CDR3 loop spans 16 amino acids. The germline CDR1 and CDR2 sequences are MNHEY and SMNVEV (reference sequence).

This chain uses TRBV4-1 with TRBJ2-7, with D maybe TRBD1 (6 bases). Germline V lookup: CDR1 MGHRA, CDR2 YSYEKL. V lost 2 bases and J 0 bases, leaving 14 bases between the germline ends. This CDR3 contains 16 residues. The chain's CDR3 is CASSQQHQGNSYEQYF. CDR3 in DNA: TGCGCCAGCAGCCAACAACACCAGGGGAACTCCTACGAGCAGTACTTC.

This clonotype was seen at least ten times. V gene TRBV7-9 combines with J gene TRBJ1-1; D is unclear. The CDR3 spans 14 residues. Germline V gene data show CDR1 as SEHNR and CDR2 as FQNEAQ (reference sequence). Trimming took off 0 bases at V and 4 bases at J, with 9 bases between the two ends. DNA for the CDR3: TGTGCCAGCAGCTTAGCGCCTGGGAGCACTGAAGCTTTCTTT. Protein: CASSLAPGSTEAFF.

At least ten counts were recorded for this clonotype. The rearrangement links TRBV28 to TRBJ2-5; D possibly matches TRBD1 or TRBD2 (5 bases each). V lost 8 bases to trimming and J lost 5 bases, with 18 bases between them. CDR1 is MDHEN, CDR2 SYDVKM, per germline. CDR3 length: 14 residues. This CDR3 is CASLLGGVRETQYF. CDR3 sequence (DNA): TGTGCCAGCCTGCTTGGGGGAGTCAGGGAGACCCAGTACTTC. Full variable domain (outside the CDR3, taken from reference TRBV28 and TRBJ2-5): DVKVTQSSRYLVKRTGEKVFLECVQDMDHENMFWYRQDPGLGLRLIYFSYDVKMKEKGDIPEGYSVSREKKERFSLILESASTNQTSMYLCASLLGGVRETQYFGPGTRLLVL.

This clonotype was counted ten times or more. The chain is built from TRBV11-2 and TRBJ2-5; no definite D call. In germline, CDR1 is SGHAT, CDR2 FQNNGV. Trimming stripped 5 bases from V and 1 base from J, with 2 bases between. The CDR3 covers 11 residues. CDR3 in DNA: TGTGCCAGCAGCGTCCAAGAGACCCAGTACTTC. Translated, it gives CASSVQETQYF.

The genes are TRBV4-2 and TRBJ2-7; TRBD2 matches at 7 bases. The germline V gene has CDR1 LGHNA and CDR2 YNFKEQ. After removal of 8 bases from V and 2 bases from J, the junction contained 9 bases not matched to a gene. This CDR3 is 14 amino acids long. For the CDR3, the DNA is TGTGCCAGCGGGGAGGCGGGAGAGGCCTACGAGCAGTACTTC. Its translation is CASGEAGEAYEQYF.

This clonotype showed up just a few times. Possible read error: a much larger clone is one base away. The chain uses TRBV7-2 and TRBJ2-7, with a weak D call TRBD2 (5 bases). This CDR3 has 15 residues. Between the trimmed V and J ends, which lost 1 base and 2 bases, there was a span of 12 bases. Germline lookup yields CDR1 SGHTA and CDR2 FQGNSA. CDR3 nucleotides: TGTGCCAGCAGCTTAGTTGGACTTAGTACCTACGAGCAGTACTTC. It translates to CASSLVGLSTYEQYF.

This clonotype has just a few counts. The chain uses TRBV4-1 and TRBJ2-1; maybe TRBD1 (5 bases). CDR3 length equals 18 residues. Germline values: CDR1 MGHRA, CDR2 YSYEKL. V was cut by 0 bases and J by 3 bases, with 18 bases left in between. In nucleotides, the CDR3 is TGCGCCAGCAGCCAAGATTGGCGACAGAATTACTACTACAATGAGCAGTTCTTC. Its protein product is CASSQDWRQNYYYNEQFF.

Of note for this clonotype: The junction departs from the called germline gene at one end, perhaps through a read error. The chain uses TRBV10-2 and TRBJ2-2; 8 bases align to TRBD2. The CDR3 contains 16 residues. CDR1 is WSHSY and CDR2 is SAAADI in the germline V gene. The CDR3 loop reads CASNPSGSKGTGELFF. In nucleotides, the CDR3 is TGCGCGAGCAACCCCAGCGGGAGTAAGGGCACCGGGGAGCTGTTTTTT.

Concerning this clonotype: The junction and the germline gene differ at one end; a read error may be behind it. The chain employs TRBV2 and TRBJ2-1, with 10 nucleotides matching TRBD1. Looked up from germline, CDR1 is SNHLY and CDR2 is FYNNEI. The CDR3 is 14 amino acids. The CDR3 region has the DNA TGTGCCAGCAGCACCCGGGACAGGGGTAATGGGCAGTTCTTC. Translation gives CASSTRDRGNGQFF.

This clonotype was observed at least ten times. The chain couples TRBV11-3 to TRBJ2-1; D is uncertain. This CDR3 is built from 13 residues. Trimming stripped 0 bases from V and 8 bases from J, with 8 bases between. CDR1 is SGHNT and CDR2 is YENEEA in the germline V gene. This CDR3 reads CASSLDHGYEQFF. The CDR3 DNA is TGTGCCAGCAGCTTAGATCACGGGTATGAGCAGTTCTTC.

Many counts were recorded for this clonotype. The chain joins TRBV20-1 to TRBJ2-2; 7 nucleotides align to TRBD2. The germline gives CDR1 DFQATT, CDR2 SNEGSKA (reference sequence). The CDR3 is 14 amino acids. Trimming removed 3 bases from V and 7 bases from J; junction bases left unmatched: 8. CDR3 nucleotides: TGCAGTGCTAGTCTGGGAGGGCCAGGCGGGGAGCTGTTTTTT. Amino acid sequence: CSASLGGPGGELFF.

The sample holds many counts of this clonotype. CDR3 DNA: TGTGCCAGCAGCCAACTAGCGGGGAGCTGGGATACGCAGTATTTT. It encodes CASSQLAGSWDTQYF. The chain links TRBV27 to TRBJ2-3, with 10 bases that match TRBD2. J was trimmed by 6 bases and V by 6 bases; bases with no gene match: 9. The CDR3 length is 15 residues. From germline, CDR1 is MNHEY and CDR2 SMNVEV (reference sequence).

The rearrangement uses TRBV2 and TRBJ1-1; TRBD1 is a possible D gene (6 bases). Germline V gene data show CDR1 as SNHLY and CDR2 as FYNNEI. This CDR3 has 14 amino acids. Trimming removed 8 bases from V and 5 bases from J, with 18 bases in between. The CDR3 DNA reads as TGTGCCAGCCGGGTTAGGGGGTCGCTTACTGAAGCTTTCTTT. Protein sequence: CASRVRGSLTEAFF.

This clonotype has a handful of counts. The V gene is TRBV5-1, the J gene TRBJ1-2; D not resolved. In germline, CDR1 is SGHRS, CDR2 YFSETQ. There are 13 residues in the CDR3. With 0 bases removed from V and 7 bases from J, the gap between germline ends came to 10 bases. In DNA form, the CDR3 reads TGCGCCAGCAGCTTGGAAGCCTCTTCTGGCTACACCTTC. This encodes CASSLEASSGYTF.

This chain joins TRBV28 and TRBJ2-1; TRBD2 is a possible D gene (5 bases). The length of the CDR3 is 15 residues. The germline V gene has CDR1 MDHEN and CDR2 SYDVKM. The V end was cut by 2 bases, the J end by 8 bases, with 16 bases between. CDR3 sequence reads: CASSLGFSAGDEQFF. The CDR3 DNA reads as TGTGCCAGCAGTTTAGGGTTTAGCGCAGGAGATGAGCAGTTCTTC.

This chain links TRBV7-8 with TRBJ1-2, with unresolved D. V was clipped by 7 bases and J by 4 bases, with 16 bases between them. The CDR3 contains 14 residues. Per the germline V gene, CDR1 is SGHVS and CDR2 is FQNEAQ. CDR3 in DNA: TGTGCCAGCACCCCTTCACCGATTTCCTATGGCTACACCTTC. Its protein product is CASTPSPISYGYTF.

The chain has TRBV6-2 or TRBV6-3 and TRBJ2-3; tentatively, D is TRBD2 (6 bases). This CDR3 is 14 amino acids long. Germline values: CDR1 MNHEY, CDR2 SVGEGT. Trimming shortened V by 5 bases and J by 4 bases, and 13 bases separated the two germline ends. CDR3 sequence: CASSGWEDADTQYF. CDR3 DNA sequence: TGTGCCAGCAGTGGGTGGGAGGACGCAGATACGCAGTATTTT.

The chain carries TRBV7-9 and TRBJ2-1; D may be TRBD1 (5 bases). Trimming removed 1 base at V and 5 bases at J, with 15 bases between. The CDR3 length is 16 residues. CDR1 and CDR2 from the germline V gene are SEHNR and FQNEAQ (reference sequence). CDR3 sequence reads: CASSLVPPGHDNEQFF. CDR3 in DNA: TGTGCCAGCAGCTTAGTCCCCCCAGGGCACGACAATGAGCAGTTCTTC.

This clonotype was recorded many times. V usage is TRBV24-1 and J usage is TRBJ2-7; 8 nucleotides match TRBD1. The V gene end was trimmed by 6 bases and the J gene end by 3 bases; junction bases not matched to a gene: 12. Germline-derived CDR1 and CDR2 are KGHDR and SFDVKD. The CDR3 sequence is 16 residues long. CDR3 sequence: CATSPGPDRALYEQYF. The CDR3 DNA follows: TGTGCCACCAGTCCCGGGCCGGACAGGGCCCTCTACGAGCAGTACTTC.